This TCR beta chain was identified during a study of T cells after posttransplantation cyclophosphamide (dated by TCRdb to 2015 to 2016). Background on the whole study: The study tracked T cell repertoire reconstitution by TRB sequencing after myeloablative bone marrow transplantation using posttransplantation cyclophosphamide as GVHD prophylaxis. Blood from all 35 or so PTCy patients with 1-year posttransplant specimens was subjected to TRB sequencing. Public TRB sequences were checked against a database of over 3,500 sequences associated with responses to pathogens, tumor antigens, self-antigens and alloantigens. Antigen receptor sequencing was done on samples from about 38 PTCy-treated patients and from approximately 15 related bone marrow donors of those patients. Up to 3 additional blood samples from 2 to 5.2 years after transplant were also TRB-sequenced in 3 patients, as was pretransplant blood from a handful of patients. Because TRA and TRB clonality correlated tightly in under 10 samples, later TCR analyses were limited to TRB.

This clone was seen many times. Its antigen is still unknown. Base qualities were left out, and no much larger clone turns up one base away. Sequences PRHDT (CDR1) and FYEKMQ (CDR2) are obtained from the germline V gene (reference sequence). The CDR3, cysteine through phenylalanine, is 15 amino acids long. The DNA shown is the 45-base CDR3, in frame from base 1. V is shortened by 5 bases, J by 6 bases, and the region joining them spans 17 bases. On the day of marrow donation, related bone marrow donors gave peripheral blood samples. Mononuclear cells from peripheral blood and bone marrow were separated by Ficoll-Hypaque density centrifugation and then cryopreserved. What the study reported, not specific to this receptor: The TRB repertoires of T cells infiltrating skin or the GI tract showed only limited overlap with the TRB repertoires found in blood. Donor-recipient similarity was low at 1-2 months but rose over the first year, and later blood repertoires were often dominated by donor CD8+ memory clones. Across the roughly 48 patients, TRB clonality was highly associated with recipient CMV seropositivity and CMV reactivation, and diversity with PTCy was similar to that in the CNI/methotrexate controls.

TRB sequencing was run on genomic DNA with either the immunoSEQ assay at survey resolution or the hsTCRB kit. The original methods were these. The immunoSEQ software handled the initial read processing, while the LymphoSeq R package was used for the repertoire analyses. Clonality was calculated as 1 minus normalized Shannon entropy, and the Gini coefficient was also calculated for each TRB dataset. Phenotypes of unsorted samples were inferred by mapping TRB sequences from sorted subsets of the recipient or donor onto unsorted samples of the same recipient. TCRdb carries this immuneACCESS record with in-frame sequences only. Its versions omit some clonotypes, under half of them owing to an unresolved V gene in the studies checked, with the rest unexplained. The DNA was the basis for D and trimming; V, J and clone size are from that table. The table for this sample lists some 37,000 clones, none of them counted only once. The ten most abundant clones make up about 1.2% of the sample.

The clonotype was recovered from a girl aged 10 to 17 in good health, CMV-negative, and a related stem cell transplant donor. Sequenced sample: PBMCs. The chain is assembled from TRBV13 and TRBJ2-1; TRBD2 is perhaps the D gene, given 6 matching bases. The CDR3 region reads CASSPGPGRSNEQFF. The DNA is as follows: TGTGCCAGCAGCCCAGGTCCGGGGAGGTCCAATGAGCAGTTCTTC.